This TCR beta chain was captured in a study of CD8 T cells in Susac syndrome. Reverse transcription of roughly 0.5 to 1 ug RNA was carried out with random hexamers. TCRdb redid the calling of the immunoSEQ multiplex PCR reads with MiXCR, one entry per CDR3 protein. The sample lists about 120,000 distinct CDR3 sequences; about 95% were seen once. The length of the CDR3 is 13 residues. CDR1 and CDR2 from the germline V gene are SGHTA and FQGTGA. V was pared by 4 bases and J by 4 bases, with 8 bases between. The sample consisted of CD4+ T cells from PBMCs. The J gene is TRBJ2-1, the V gene TRBV7-3; D possibly corresponds to TRBD1 (6 bases). This sequence was found in a human donor in good health. The CDR3 nucleotides read TGTGCCAGCAGCTCAGGGGTTTACAATGAGCAGTTCTTC. It specifies CASSSGVYNEQFF.